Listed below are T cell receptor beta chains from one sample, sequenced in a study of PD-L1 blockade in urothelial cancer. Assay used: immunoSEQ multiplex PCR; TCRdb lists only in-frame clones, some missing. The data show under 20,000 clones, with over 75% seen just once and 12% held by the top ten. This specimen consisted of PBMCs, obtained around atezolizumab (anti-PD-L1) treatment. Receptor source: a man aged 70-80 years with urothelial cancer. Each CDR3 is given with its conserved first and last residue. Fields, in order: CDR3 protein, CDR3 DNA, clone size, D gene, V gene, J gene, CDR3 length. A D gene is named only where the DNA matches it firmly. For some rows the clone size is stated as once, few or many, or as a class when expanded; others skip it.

CDR3: CASGLEDSGYTF
DNA: TGTGCTAGTGGTTTGGAGGACAGTGGCTACACCTTC
size: NA
D: NA
V: TRBV12-5
J: TRBJ1-2
length: 12

CDR3: CAWSNYIFPLF
DNA: TGTGCCTGGTCCAACTACATCTTCCCCCTCTTC
size: NA
D: NA
V: TRBV30
J: TRBJ1-2
length: 11

CDR3: CASSLGPEGYGYTF
DNA: TGTGCCAGCAGCTTGGGCCCGGAGGGCTATGGCTACACCTTC
size: NA
D: NA
V: TRBV5-6
J: TRBJ1-2
length: 14

CDR3: CASSSSGGSYNEQFF
DNA: TGCGCCAGCAGCTCTAGCGGGGGATCCTACAATGAGCAGTTCTTC
size: NA
D: TRBD2
V: TRBV5-1
J: TRBJ2-1
length: 15

CDR3: CASSLGVRGQETQYF
DNA: TGTGCCAGCAGCTTGGGAGTCAGGGGGCAGGAGACCCAGTACTTC
size: NA
D: TRBD1
V: TRBV5-8
J: TRBJ2-5
length: 15

CDR3: CASSLSTNPLHEQFF
DNA: TGTGCCAGCAGTTTATCGACTAACCCACTCCATGAGCAGTTCTTC
size: once
D: NA
V: TRBV27
J: TRBJ2-1
length: 15

CDR3: CSVDRNTEAFF
DNA: TGCAGCGTTGATAGGAACACTGAAGCTTTCTTT
size: NA
D: NA
V: TRBV29-1
J: TRBJ1-1
length: 11

CDR3: CASSLGQGMSEAFF
DNA: TGTGCCAGCAGCTTGGGACAGGGCATGTCTGAAGCTTTCTTT
size: NA
D: TRBD1
V: TRBV7-9
J: TRBJ1-1
length: 14

CDR3: CASSPRQGPSNTEAFF
DNA: TGTGCCAGCTCACCTAGACAGGGGCCGTCGAACACTGAAGCTTTCTTT
size: NA
D: TRBD1
V: TRBV18
J: TRBJ1-1
length: 16

CDR3: CASSQAGGAPGYTF
DNA: TGTGCCAGCAGCCAAGCGGGGGGGGCTCCTGGCTACACCTTC
size: medium-sized
D: NA
V: TRBV4-2
J: TRBJ1-2
length: 14

CDR3: CASSRQGGDSPLHF
DNA: TGTGCCAGCAGCCGACAGGGCGGTGATTCACCCCTCCACTTT
size: few
D: TRBD1
V: TRBV7-9
J: TRBJ1-6
length: 14

CDR3: CASSPDSWNEKLFF
DNA: TGTGCCAGCAGCCCGGACTCTTGGAATGAAAAACTGTTTTTT
size: NA
D: NA
V: TRBV5-4
J: TRBJ1-4
length: 14

CDR3: CASSWGQAMNTEAFF
DNA: TGTGCCAGCAGCTGGGGACAGGCGATGAACACTGAAGCTTTCTTT
size: NA
D: TRBD1
V: TRBV9
J: TRBJ1-1
length: 15

CDR3: CASSPTAGQGFFGYTF
DNA: TGCGCCAGCAGCCCCACGGCGGGACAGGGGTTTTTTGGCTACACCTTC
size: NA
D: TRBD1
V: TRBV5-1
J: TRBJ1-2
length: 16

CDR3: CASTVYMKPQHF
DNA: TGTGCCAGCACAGTTTATATGAAGCCCCAGCATTTT
size: once
D: NA
V: TRBV28
J: TRBJ1-5
length: 12

CDR3: CASRTTDTQYF
DNA: TGTGCCAGCAGAACAACAGATACGCAGTATTTT
size: NA
D: NA
V: TRBV28
J: TRBJ2-3
length: 11

CDR3: CASSPPRDTEAFF
DNA: TGTGCCAGCTCACCACCTCGGGACACTGAAGCTTTCTTT
size: NA
D: NA
V: TRBV18
J: TRBJ1-1
length: 13

CDR3: CASAIQPLLFQYF
DNA: TGTGCCAGCGCCATACAGCCCCTCCTTTTCCAGTACTTC
size: NA
D: NA
V: TRBV11-2
J: TRBJ2-7
length: 13

CDR3: CASSVSFRGNTEAFF
DNA: TGTGCCAGCAGCGTAAGCTTTAGGGGGAACACTGAAGCTTTCTTT
size: few
D: NA
V: TRBV9
J: TRBJ1-1
length: 15

CDR3: CAISGTDLFTEAFF
DNA: TGTGCCATCAGTGGGACAGATCTGTTCACTGAAGCTTTCTTT
size: NA
D: NA
V: TRBV10-3
J: TRBJ1-1
length: 14

CDR3: CASSQTTGADGETQYF
DNA: TGCGCCAGCAGCCAAACGACAGGGGCGGACGGCGAGACCCAGTACTTC
size: NA
D: TRBD1
V: TRBV4-1
J: TRBJ2-5
length: 16

CDR3: CASSEASGGHSYNEQFF
DNA: TGTGCCAGCAGTGAAGCTAGCGGGGGGCACTCCTACAATGAGCAGTTCTTC
size: NA
D: TRBD2
V: TRBV6-1
J: TRBJ2-1
length: 17

CDR3: CASRGSGGYNEQFF
DNA: TGTGCCAGCAGGGGAAGCGGGGGTTACAATGAGCAGTTCTTC
size: NA
D: TRBD2
V: TRBV6-5
J: TRBJ2-1
length: 14

CDR3: CASRLGHGEPGTEAFF
DNA: TGTGCCAGCCGCTTGGGACATGGGGAACCTGGCACTGAAGCTTTCTTT
size: NA
D: NA
V: TRBV4-2
J: TRBJ1-1
length: 16

CDR3: CALMTQGNTEAFF
DNA: TGTGCCTTGATGACCCAGGGGAACACTGAAGCTTTCTTT
size: NA
D: NA
V: TRBV30
J: TRBJ1-1
length: 13

CDR3: CASSSGQGTDTQYF
DNA: TGTGCCAGTAGCTCGGGACAGGGGACAGATACGCAGTATTTT
size: NA
D: TRBD1
V: TRBV19
J: TRBJ2-3
length: 14

CDR3: CASSDFSSYNEQFF
DNA: TGCGCCAGCAGCGACTTTAGCTCCTACAATGAGCAGTTCTTC
size: NA
D: NA
V: TRBV10-1
J: TRBJ2-1
length: 14

CDR3: CASSLVPELADTQYF
DNA: TGTGCCAGCAGCTTAGTGCCGGAGCTAGCGGATACGCAGTATTTT
size: NA
D: NA
V: TRBV7-2
J: TRBJ2-3
length: 15

CDR3: CASSRQGRNSGANVLTF
DNA: TGCGCCAGCTCCCGACAGGGTCGTAACTCTGGGGCCAACGTCCTGACTTTC
size: NA
D: TRBD1
V: TRBV5-1
J: TRBJ2-6
length: 17

CDR3: CASSPDRRASTDTQYF
DNA: TGTGCCAGCAGCCCTGACAGGAGAGCTAGCACAGATACGCAGTATTTT
size: NA
D: NA
V: TRBV5-6
J: TRBJ2-3
length: 16

CDR3: CASSQYAYRGLNTGELFF
DNA: TGTGCCAGCAGCCAATATGCCTACAGGGGATTGAACACCGGGGAGCTGTTTTTT
size: once
D: TRBD1
V: TRBV14
J: TRBJ2-2
length: 18

CDR3: CASSDGDKNYGYTF
DNA: TGTGCCAGCAGTGACGGGGACAAGAACTATGGCTACACCTTC
size: NA
D: NA
V: TRBV2
J: TRBJ1-2
length: 14

CDR3: CASSATGSEKLFF
DNA: TGTGCCAGCAGCGCGACAGGGAGCGAAAAACTGTTTTTT
size: NA
D: TRBD1
V: TRBV9
J: TRBJ1-4
length: 13

CDR3: CASSLDRGVCTF
DNA: TGTGCCAGCAGCCTGGACAGGGGGGTCTGCACCTTC
size: once
D: TRBD1
V: TRBV11-2
J: TRBJ1-2
length: 12

CDR3: CASRPGRGDTEAFF
DNA: TGCGCCAGCAGACCCGGACGGGGAGACACTGAAGCTTTCTTT
size: NA
D: NA
V: TRBV5-1
J: TRBJ1-1
length: 14

CDR3: CASVASGGNEQFF
DNA: TGTGCCAGCGTCGCTAGCGGGGGTAATGAGCAGTTCTTC
size: once
D: TRBD2
V: TRBV6-5
J: TRBJ2-1
length: 13

CDR3: CASSQEHRYEQYF
DNA: TGTGCCAGCAGCCAAGAACACCGTTACGAGCAGTACTTC
size: once
D: NA
V: TRBV6-5
J: TRBJ2-7
length: 13

CDR3: CASSYSGGGQPQHF
DNA: TGTGCCAGCAGTTACTCGGGGGGAGGTCAGCCCCAGCATTTT
size: once
D: NA
V: TRBV6-5
J: TRBJ1-5
length: 14

CDR3: CASRSLDRGPNRYTF
DNA: TGTGCCAGCCGATCCTTAGACAGGGGGCCGAATCGCTACACCTTC
size: NA
D: TRBD1
V: TRBV27
J: TRBJ1-2
length: 15

CDR3: CASRLYTGEQYF
DNA: TGTGCCAGCAGACTCTACACAGGGGAGCAGTACTTC
size: NA
D: NA
V: TRBV6-6
J: TRBJ2-7
length: 12

CDR3: CASTLELGNEQFF
DNA: TGTGCCAGCACCCTAGAACTAGGTAATGAGCAGTTCTTC
size: once
D: NA
V: TRBV2
J: TRBJ2-1
length: 13

CDR3: CASSLLGRTEAFF
DNA: TGTGCCAGCAGTTTATTAGGCAGGACTGAAGCTTTCTTT
size: once
D: NA
V: TRBV27
J: TRBJ1-1
length: 13